The 8 T cell receptor beta chains listed next were all sequenced from one sample in a study of blood T cell repertoires in COVID-19. TCRdb's table, derived via immunoSEQ multiplex PCR, lists solely in-frame clones and lacks some. In the table there are around 310,000 clones, around 87% of which are singletons. Input material: peripheral blood. The receptors stem from a woman aged 40 to 50 with COVID-19, enrolled during active disease.

The genes are TRBV27 and TRBJ2-1; TRBD2 agrees at 15 bases. The V gene's germline CDR1 is MNHEY and CDR2 SMNVEV (reference sequence). V lost 5 bases and J lost 8; bases outside the gene matches: 7. CDR3 length: 16 amino acids. CDR3 in amino acids: CASSRMGTSGRHEQFF. The CDR3 DNA sequence: TGTGCCAGCAGTCGGATGGGGACTAGCGGGAGGCATGAGCAGTTCTTC.

V and J are TRBV21-1 and TRBJ2-7; no DNA check was done on the table's D call, TRBD2. TRBV21-1 is given as a pseudogene. The CDR3 is 11 residues long. The chain's CDR3 is CASSKGGEQYF. Written as DNA, the CDR3 is TGTGCCAGCAGCAAAGGAGGCGAGCAGTACTTC.

The rearrangement uses TRBV12-3 or TRBV12-4 and TRBJ1-1; D gene unclear. The V end lost 3 bases, the J end lost 0 bases, and 2 bases lay between the germline ends. This CDR3 is built from 12 residues. The CDR3 coding sequence is TGTGCCAGCAGTTTCGTGAACACTGAAGCTTTCTTT. Translating gives CASSFVNTEAFF.

V usage is TRBV24-1 and J usage is TRBJ1-2; maybe TRBD1 (5 bases). V dropped 1 base and J dropped 8 bases, with 13 bases sitting between them. The germline V gene has CDR1 KGHDR and CDR2 SFDVKD. CDR3 length: 14 amino acids. CDR3: CATSDFADSKGYTF. The CDR3, as DNA: TGTGCCACCAGTGATTTCGCCGACAGCAAGGGCTACACCTTC.

This chain uses TRBV11-3 with TRBJ2-7; D not resolved. The CDR3 consists of 14 residues. The germline V gene encodes CDR1 SGHNT and CDR2 YENEEA. Trimming removed 1 base from V and 3 bases from J, with 10 bases in between. CDR3 in amino acids: CASSLGHTDYEQYF. The DNA of the CDR3 is TGTGCCAGCAGCTTAGGACACACCGACTACGAGCAGTACTTC.

This rearrangement joins TRBV28 to TRBJ1-5, with D perhaps matching TRBD1 (5 bases). V lost 8 bases and J 2 bases, leaving 7 bases between the germline ends. From germline, CDR1 is MDHEN and CDR2 SYDVKM. The CDR3 covers 12 residues. For the CDR3, the DNA is TGTGCCAGCGGGGGGGGCAATCAGCCCCAGCATTTT. It encodes CASGGGNQPQHF.

This chain joins TRBV29-1 and TRBJ1-1, with D possibly TRBD1 on 6 matching bases. From germline, CDR1 is SQVTM and CDR2 ANQGSEA. CDR3 length equals 18 residues. V was cut by 5 bases and J by 2 bases, with 27 bases left in between. In DNA form, the CDR3 reads TGCAGCGTTTCTCTCAAGCCATGGGGGCATAGGCCTAACACTGAAGCTTTCTTT. It translates to CSVSLKPWGHRPNTEAFF.

This sequence joins TRBV27 and TRBJ2-1; 9 bases agree with TRBD2. V trimming: 5 bases; J trimming: 4 bases; junction bases outside the gene matches: 6. The V gene's germline CDR1 is MNHEY and CDR2 SMNVEV (reference sequence). This CDR3 has 15 residues. In DNA form, the CDR3 reads TGTGCCAGCAGTAATAGCGGGGGCCTGTACAATGAGCAGTTCTTC. Translation gives CASSNSGGLYNEQFF.